Listed below are T cell receptor beta chains from one sample, sequenced in a study of blood T cell repertoires in COVID-19. Sequenced by immunoSEQ multiplex PCR; TCRdb stores in-frame clones only, minus some. The repertoire has approximately 100,000 clones, more than 80% of them found once; the top ten carry about 30%. The sequenced sample consisted of peripheral blood. These TCRs come from a woman of 80 years or more with acute or convalescent COVID-19. The CDR3 runs from the conserved cysteine through the conserved F or W. The D gene is left open where the match is weak. Rows give clone size only sometimes, using once, few, many, or a class for an expanded clone.

-	TRBV28	TRBJ2-2	-	CASSLSSGELFF	TGTGCCAGCAGTTTATCCAGTGGGGAGCTGTTTTTT
-	TRBV7-7	TRBJ1-5	-	CASSLGTGEATGNQPQHF	TGTGCCAGCAGCTTAGGTACCGGGGAGGCGACGGGCAATCAGCCCCAGCATTTT
-	TRBV9	TRBJ2-1	-	CASSVAGSDEQFF	TGTGCCAGCAGCGTAGCAGGGTCGGATGAGCAGTTCTTC
-	TRBV28	TRBJ1-2	-	CASSSGAQTYGYTF	TGTGCCAGCAGTTCAGGCGCACAGACCTATGGCTACACCTTC
-	TRBV6-2/TRBV6-3	TRBJ1-2	-	CASSYYRDGGYTF	TGTGCCAGCAGTTACTACAGGGATGGCGGCTACACCTTC
-	TRBV19	TRBJ1-2	-	CASKMGGLSLPGGYTF	TGTGCCAGTAAGATGGGAGGGTTAAGTCTGCCAGGGGGCTACACCTTC
-	TRBV6-4	TRBJ1-6	-	CASSDSTDYNSPLHF	TGTGCCAGCAGTGACTCGACAGATTATAATTCACCCCTCCACTTT
-	TRBV5-6	TRBJ2-7	-	CASSLGGQGLYEQYF	TGTGCCAGCAGCTTGGGGGGGCAGGGCCTGTACGAGCAGTACTTC
-	TRBV10-1	TRBJ2-1	-	CASSVDRYNEQFF	TGCGCCAGCAGTGTCGACAGGTACAATGAGCAGTTCTTC
-	TRBV10-3	TRBJ1-2	TRBD1	CAISESETGEPGYTF	TGTGCCATCAGTGAGTCTGAGACAGGGGAGCCTGGCTACACCTTC
-	TRBV18	TRBJ1-1	TRBD1	CASSPRPGQGNTEAFF	TGTGCCAGCTCACCCCGCCCGGGACAGGGTAACACTGAAGCTTTCTTT
-	TRBV11-2	TRBJ2-1	-	CASSSLVGGGNEQFF	TGTGCCAGCAGTTCACTCGTTGGAGGAGGCAATGAGCAGTTCTTC
-	TRBV27	TRBJ2-7	-	CASRKWAPTYEQYF	TGTGCCAGCAGGAAGTGGGCACCAACCTACGAGCAGTACTTC
-	TRBV7-9	TRBJ1-2	-	CASSPTGNYGYTF	TGTGCCAGCAGCCCCACAGGGAACTATGGCTACACCTTC
-	TRBV30	TRBJ1-6	-	CAWTLGGGTHSPLHF	TGTGCCTGGACTCTAGGGGGGGGCACTCATTCACCCCTCCACTTT
-	TRBV7-2	TRBJ2-7	-	CASSADSRAYEQYF	TGTGCCAGCAGCGCCGACAGCCGAGCCTACGAGCAGTACTTC
-	TRBV3-1/TRBV3-2	TRBJ2-1	TRBD2	CASRPSGGYNEQFF	TGTGCCAGCAGACCTAGCGGGGGCTACAATGAGCAGTTCTTC
-	TRBV11-2	TRBJ2-2	TRBD2	CASRRGLAGGRSTGELFF	TGTGCCAGCAGGCGGGGACTAGCGGGGGGGCGGAGCACCGGGGAGCTGTTTTTT
-	TRBV10-1	TRBJ2-2	-	CASTPSVTGELFF	TGCGCCAGCACCCCTAGCGTTACCGGGGAGCTGTTTTTT
-	TRBV10-3	TRBJ1-4	TRBD1	CAISDRGEGEKLFF	TGTGCCATCAGTGACAGGGGGGAAGGAGAAAAACTGTTTTTT
few	TRBV5-5	TRBJ1-5	-	CASSLDSFGQPQHF	TGTGCCAGCAGCTTGGACAGCTTCGGCCAGCCCCAGCATTTT
once	TRBV19	TRBJ1-4	TRBD1	CATRRTGVDEKLFF	TGTGCCACCCGAAGGACAGGGGTAGATGAAAAACTGTTTTTT
once	TRBV10-3	TRBJ2-7	TRBD1	CAISELTGGEQYF	TGTGCCATCAGTGAGTTGACAGGGGGCGAGCAGTACTTC
-	TRBV7-8	TRBJ1-3	TRBD1	CASSLSGTGNGNTIYF	TGTGCCAGCAGCCTCTCCGGGACAGGGAACGGAAACACCATATATTTT
-	TRBV5-5	TRBJ2-5	TRBD2	CASSSPTSGFAGTQYF	TGTGCCAGCAGCTCACCGACTAGCGGGTTCGCCGGGACCCAGTACTTC
-	TRBV5-1	TRBJ2-4	-	CASSLGETNIQYF	TGCGCCAGCAGCTTGGGCGAAACAAACATTCAGTACTTC
-	TRBV6-5	TRBJ2-2	TRBD2	CASSFSGTSAGELFF	TGTGCCAGCAGTTTTTCCGGGACTAGCGCCGGGGAGCTGTTTTTT
-	TRBV7-8	TRBJ2-7	TRBD1	CASSYRDRGLPEQYF	TGTGCCAGCAGCTACCGGGACAGGGGGCTTCCCGAGCAGTACTTC
-	TRBV6-5	TRBJ2-4	TRBD1	CASSSSDRGGHIQYF	TGTGCCAGCAGTTCCAGTGACAGGGGCGGCCACATTCAGTACTTC
-	TRBV12-3/TRBV12-4	TRBJ1-2	TRBD1	CASSKGQNYGYTF	TGTGCCAGCAGTAAGGGACAGAACTATGGCTACACCTTC
-	TRBV21-1	TRBJ2-5	-	CASSKGSRRETQYF	TGTGCCAGCAGCAAAGGATCCCGGCGGGAGACCCAGTACTTC
-	TRBV5-1	TRBJ1-4	-	CASSSVSGQANEKLFF	TGCGCCAGCAGCTCGGTCTCGGGACAAGCTAATGAAAAACTGTTTTTT